The T cell receptor beta chain described here comes from a study of CXCR3-negative and CXCR3-positive naive CD8 T cells. Every subset of CD8+ T cells was sorted in triplicate at 250,000 to 300,000 cells each. Each TRB cDNA library was prepared by 5' RACE (with UMI labels). From its re-call of the 5' RACE reads, TCRdb lists each CDR3 protein once, without DNA. The sample totals fewer than 95,000 distinct CDR3 sequences. The CDR3 runs to 16 residues. CDR1 SQVTM and CDR2 ANQGSEA come from the germline V gene. The chain carries TRBV29-1 and TRBJ2-1; the D gene TCRdb calls, TRBD1, cannot be checked with no DNA. The sequencing sample was made of naive CXCR3- CD8+ T cells from blood. The subset here: CD45RO-CCR7+CD27+CD95- naive CD8+ T cells lacking CXCR3 (TNR3-). The TCR comes from a human donor in good health. Some clones in this sample may be carry-over from other donors' samples. The CDR3: CSVEDGAGSSYNEQFF.